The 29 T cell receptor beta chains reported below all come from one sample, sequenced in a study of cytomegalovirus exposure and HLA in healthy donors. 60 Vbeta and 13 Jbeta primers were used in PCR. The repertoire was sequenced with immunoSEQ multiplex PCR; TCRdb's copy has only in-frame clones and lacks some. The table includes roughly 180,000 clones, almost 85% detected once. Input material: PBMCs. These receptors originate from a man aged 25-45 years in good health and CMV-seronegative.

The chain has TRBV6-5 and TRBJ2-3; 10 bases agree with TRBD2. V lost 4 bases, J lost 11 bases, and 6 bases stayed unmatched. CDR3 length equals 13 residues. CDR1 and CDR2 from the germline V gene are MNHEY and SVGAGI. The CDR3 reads CASSSGLALKQYF. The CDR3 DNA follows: TGTGCCAGCAGTTCGGGACTAGCGCTAAAGCAGTATTTT.

The CDR3 is CASATQAQAPRGEQYF. The CDR3 DNA reads as TGTGCCAGTGCTACCCAAGCGCAGGCCCCAAGGGGCGAGCAGTACTTC. V gene TRBV19 combines with J gene TRBJ2-7; D perhaps matches TRBD1 (5 bases). V lost 8 bases to trimming and J lost 6 bases, with 26 bases between them. The CDR3 runs to 16 residues. From germline, CDR1 is LNHDA and CDR2 SQIVND (reference sequence).

In DNA form, the CDR3 reads TGTGCCAGCAGCCCCGGGCAGGGCTTCTCTGGAAACACCATATATTTT. As protein: CASSPGQGFSGNTIYF. The chain recombines TRBV13 with TRBJ1-3; possible D gene TRBD1, 5 bases. V lost 5 bases, J lost 0 bases, and 14 bases lay in between. The germline V gene encodes CDR1 PRHDT and CDR2 FYEKMQ (reference sequence). The CDR3 contains 16 residues.

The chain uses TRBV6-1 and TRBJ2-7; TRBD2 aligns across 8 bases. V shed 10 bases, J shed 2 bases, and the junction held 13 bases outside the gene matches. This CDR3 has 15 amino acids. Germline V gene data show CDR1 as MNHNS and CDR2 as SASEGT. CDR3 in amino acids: CATTGVTGGPYEQYF. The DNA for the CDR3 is TGTGCCACAACAGGAGTAACGGGAGGGCCCTACGAGCAGTACTTC.

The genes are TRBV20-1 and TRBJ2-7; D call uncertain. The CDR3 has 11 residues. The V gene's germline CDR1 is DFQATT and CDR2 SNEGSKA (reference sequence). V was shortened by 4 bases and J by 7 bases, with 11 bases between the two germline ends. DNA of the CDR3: TGCAGTGCTACACCACTTTGGGAGCAGTACTTC. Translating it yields CSATPLWEQYF.

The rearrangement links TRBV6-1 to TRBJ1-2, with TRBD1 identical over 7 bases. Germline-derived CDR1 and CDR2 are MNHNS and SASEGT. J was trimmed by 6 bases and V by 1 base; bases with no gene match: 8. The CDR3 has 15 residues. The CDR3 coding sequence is TGTGCCAGCAGTGAAGGGCAGGGGGGCGCGGATGGCTACACCTTC. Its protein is CASSEGQGGADGYTF.

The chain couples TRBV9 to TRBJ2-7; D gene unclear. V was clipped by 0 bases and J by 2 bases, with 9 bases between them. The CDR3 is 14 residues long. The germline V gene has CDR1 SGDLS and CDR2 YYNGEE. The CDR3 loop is CASSVAQAPYEQYF. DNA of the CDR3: TGTGCCAGCAGCGTAGCCCAGGCCCCCTACGAGCAGTACTTC.

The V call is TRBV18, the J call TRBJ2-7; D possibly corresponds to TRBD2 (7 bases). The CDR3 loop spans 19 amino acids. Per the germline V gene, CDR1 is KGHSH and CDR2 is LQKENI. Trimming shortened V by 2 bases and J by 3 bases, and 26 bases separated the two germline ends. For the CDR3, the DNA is TGTGCCAGCTCACCAAAGACAGGAACTAGCGCCTCAGGGTTCTACGAGCAGTACTTC. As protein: CASSPKTGTSASGFYEQYF.

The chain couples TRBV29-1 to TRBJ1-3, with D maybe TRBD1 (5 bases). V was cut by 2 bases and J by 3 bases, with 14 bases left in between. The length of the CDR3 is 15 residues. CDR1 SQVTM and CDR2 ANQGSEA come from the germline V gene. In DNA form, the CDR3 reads TGCAGCGTTGAAAGGGGCCGGGCTAATGGAAACACCATATATTTT. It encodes CSVERGRANGNTIYF.

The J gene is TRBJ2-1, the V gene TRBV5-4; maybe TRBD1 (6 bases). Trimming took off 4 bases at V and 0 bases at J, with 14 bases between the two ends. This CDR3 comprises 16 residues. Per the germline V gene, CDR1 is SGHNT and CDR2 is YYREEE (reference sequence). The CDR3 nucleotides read TGTGCCAGCAGCGGGGCAGGGGTGGGCTCCTACAATGAGCAGTTCTTC. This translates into CASSGAGVGSYNEQFF.

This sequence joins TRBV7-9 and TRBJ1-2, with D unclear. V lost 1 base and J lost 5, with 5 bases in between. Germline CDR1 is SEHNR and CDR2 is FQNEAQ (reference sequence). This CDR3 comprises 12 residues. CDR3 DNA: TGTGCCAGCAGCTTAGGACAATATGGCTACACCTTC. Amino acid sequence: CASSLGQYGYTF.

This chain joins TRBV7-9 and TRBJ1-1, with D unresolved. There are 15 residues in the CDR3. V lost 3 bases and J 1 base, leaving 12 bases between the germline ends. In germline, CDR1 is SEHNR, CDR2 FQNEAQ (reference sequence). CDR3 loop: CASSLGPGQNTEAFF. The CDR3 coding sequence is TGTGCCAGCAGCTTGGGTCCAGGCCAGAACACTGAAGCTTTCTTT. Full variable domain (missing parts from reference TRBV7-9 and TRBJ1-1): DTGVSQNPRHKITKRGQNVTFRCDPISEHNRLYWYRQTLGQGPEFLTYFQNEAQLEKSRLLSDRFSAERPKGSFSTLEIQRTEQGDSAMYLCASSLGPGQNTEAFFGQGTRLTVV.

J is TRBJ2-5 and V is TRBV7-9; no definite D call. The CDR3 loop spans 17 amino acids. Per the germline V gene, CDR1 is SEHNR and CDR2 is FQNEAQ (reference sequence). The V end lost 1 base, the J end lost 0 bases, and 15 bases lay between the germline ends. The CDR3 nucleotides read TGTGCCAGCAGCTTAGATGGGCTCCTAACGTACCAAGAGACCCAGTACTTC. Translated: CASSLDGLLTYQETQYF.

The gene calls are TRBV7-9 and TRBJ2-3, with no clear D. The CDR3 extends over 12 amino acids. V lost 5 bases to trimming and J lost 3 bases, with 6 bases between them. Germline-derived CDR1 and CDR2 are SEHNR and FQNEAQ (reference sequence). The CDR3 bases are TGTGCCAGCAGCCGTGTTACAGATACGCAGTATTTT. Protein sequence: CASSRVTDTQYF.

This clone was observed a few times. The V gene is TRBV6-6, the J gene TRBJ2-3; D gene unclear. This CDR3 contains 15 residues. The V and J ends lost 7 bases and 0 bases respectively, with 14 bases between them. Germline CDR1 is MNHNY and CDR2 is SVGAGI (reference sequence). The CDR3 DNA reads TGTGCCAGCACCCCTTCGCGCGTAAGCACAGATACGCAGTATTTT. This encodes CASTPSRVSTDTQYF.

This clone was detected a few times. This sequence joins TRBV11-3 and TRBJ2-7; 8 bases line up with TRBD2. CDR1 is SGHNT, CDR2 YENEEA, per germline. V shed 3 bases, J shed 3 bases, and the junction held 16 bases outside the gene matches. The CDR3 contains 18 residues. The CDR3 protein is CASSFGRRGEGLFYEQYF. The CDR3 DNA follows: TGTGCCAGCAGCTTTGGGAGGCGGGGGGAGGGGCTTTTCTACGAGCAGTACTTC. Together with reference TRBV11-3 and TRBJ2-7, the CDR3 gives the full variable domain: EAGVVQSPRYKIIEKKQPVAFWCNPISGHNTLYWYLQNLGQGPELLIRYENEEAVDDSQLPKDRFSAERLKGVDSTLKIQPAELGDSAVYLCASSFGRRGEGLFYEQYFGPGTRLTVT.

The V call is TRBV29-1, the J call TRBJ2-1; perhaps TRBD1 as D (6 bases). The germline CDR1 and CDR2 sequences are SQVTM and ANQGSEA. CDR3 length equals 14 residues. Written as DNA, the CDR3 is TGCAGTGGATCTTCCGGGACACAAAACAATGAGCAGTTCTTC. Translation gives CSGSSGTQNNEQFF.

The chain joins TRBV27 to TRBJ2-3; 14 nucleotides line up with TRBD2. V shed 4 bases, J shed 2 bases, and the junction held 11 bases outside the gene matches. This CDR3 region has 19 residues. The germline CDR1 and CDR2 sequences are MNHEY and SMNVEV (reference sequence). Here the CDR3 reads CASSSRTSGGPQFTDTQYF. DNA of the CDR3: TGTGCCAGCAGTTCTCGGACTAGCGGGGGGCCCCAATTCACAGATACGCAGTATTTT.

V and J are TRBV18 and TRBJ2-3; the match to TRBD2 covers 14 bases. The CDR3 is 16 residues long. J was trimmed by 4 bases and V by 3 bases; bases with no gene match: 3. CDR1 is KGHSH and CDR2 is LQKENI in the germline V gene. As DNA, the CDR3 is TGTGCCAGCTCACCGGGACTAGCGGGAGATGCAGATACGCAGTATTTT. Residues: CASSPGLAGDADTQYF.

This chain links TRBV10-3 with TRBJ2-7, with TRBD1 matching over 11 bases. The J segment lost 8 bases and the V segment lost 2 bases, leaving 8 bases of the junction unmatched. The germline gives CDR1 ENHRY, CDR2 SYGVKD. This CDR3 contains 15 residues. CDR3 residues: CAISEAGTGGRQQYF. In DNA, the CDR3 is TGTGCCATCAGTGAGGCGGGGACAGGGGGGAGGCAGCAGTACTTC.

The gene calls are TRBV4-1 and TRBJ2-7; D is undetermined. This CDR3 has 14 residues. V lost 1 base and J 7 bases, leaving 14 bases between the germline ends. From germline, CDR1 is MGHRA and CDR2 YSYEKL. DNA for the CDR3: TGCGCCAGCAGCCAAGGCCGAACCTATGGTGAGCAGTACTTC. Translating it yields CASSQGRTYGEQYF.

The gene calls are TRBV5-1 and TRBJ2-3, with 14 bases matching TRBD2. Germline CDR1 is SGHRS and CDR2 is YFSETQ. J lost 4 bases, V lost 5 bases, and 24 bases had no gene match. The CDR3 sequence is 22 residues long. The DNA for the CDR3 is TGCGCCAGCAGTCTAAGGGGGCTCCCTGCGACTAGCGGGAGGGCCGCGGCAGATACGCAGTATTTT. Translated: CASSLRGLPATSGRAAADTQYF.

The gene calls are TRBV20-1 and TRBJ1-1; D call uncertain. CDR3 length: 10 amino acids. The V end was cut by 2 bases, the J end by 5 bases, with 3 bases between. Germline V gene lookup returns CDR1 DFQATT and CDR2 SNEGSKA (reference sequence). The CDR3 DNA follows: TGCAGTGCTAGACGGACTGAAGCTTTCTTT. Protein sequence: CSARRTEAFF.

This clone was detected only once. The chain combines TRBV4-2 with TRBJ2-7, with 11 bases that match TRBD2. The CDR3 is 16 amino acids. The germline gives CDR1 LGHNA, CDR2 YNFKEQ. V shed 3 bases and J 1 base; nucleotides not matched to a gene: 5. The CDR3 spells CASSQVAGGPSYEQYF. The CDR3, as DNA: TGTGCCAGCAGCCAGGTAGCGGGAGGGCCTTCCTACGAGCAGTACTTC.

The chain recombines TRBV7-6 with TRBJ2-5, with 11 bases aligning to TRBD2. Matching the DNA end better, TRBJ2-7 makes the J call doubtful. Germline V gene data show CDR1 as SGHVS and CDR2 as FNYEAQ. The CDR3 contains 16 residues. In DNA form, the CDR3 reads TGTGCCAGCAGTTTAACTAGCGGGAGTGTTCCCTACGAGCAGTACTTC. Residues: CASSLTSGSVPYEQYF.

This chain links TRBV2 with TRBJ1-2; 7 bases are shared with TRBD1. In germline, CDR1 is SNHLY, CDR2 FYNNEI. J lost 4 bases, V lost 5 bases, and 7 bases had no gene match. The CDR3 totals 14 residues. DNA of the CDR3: TGTGCCAGCAGTTTGGGACAGAGCCTCTATGGCTACACCTTC. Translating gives CASSLGQSLYGYTF. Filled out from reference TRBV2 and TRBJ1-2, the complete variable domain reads EPEVTQTPSHQVTQMGQEVILRCVPISNHLYFYWYRQILGQKVEFLVSFYNNEISEKSEIFDDQFSVERPDGSNFTLKIRSTKLEDSAMYFCASSLGQSLYGYTFGSGTRLTVV.

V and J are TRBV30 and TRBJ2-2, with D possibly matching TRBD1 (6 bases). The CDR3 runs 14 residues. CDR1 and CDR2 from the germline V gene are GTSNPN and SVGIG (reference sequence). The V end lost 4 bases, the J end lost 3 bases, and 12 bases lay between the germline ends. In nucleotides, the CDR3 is TGTGCCTGGAATTACCAGGGGTACACCGGGGAGCTGTTTTTT. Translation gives CAWNYQGYTGELFF.

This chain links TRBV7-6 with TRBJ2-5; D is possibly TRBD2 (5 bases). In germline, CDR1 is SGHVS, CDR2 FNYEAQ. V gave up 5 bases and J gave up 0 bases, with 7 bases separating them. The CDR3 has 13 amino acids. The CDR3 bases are TGTGCCAGCAGCCCCGGGAACCAAGAGACCCAGTACTTC. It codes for CASSPGNQETQYF.

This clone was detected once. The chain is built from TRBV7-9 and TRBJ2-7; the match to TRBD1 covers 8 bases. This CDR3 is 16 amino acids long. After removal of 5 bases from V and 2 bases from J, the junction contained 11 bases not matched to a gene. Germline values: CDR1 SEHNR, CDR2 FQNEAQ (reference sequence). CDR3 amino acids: CASSPVWRQGTYEQYF. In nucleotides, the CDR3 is TGTGCCAGCAGCCCCGTTTGGAGACAGGGGACCTACGAGCAGTACTTC.